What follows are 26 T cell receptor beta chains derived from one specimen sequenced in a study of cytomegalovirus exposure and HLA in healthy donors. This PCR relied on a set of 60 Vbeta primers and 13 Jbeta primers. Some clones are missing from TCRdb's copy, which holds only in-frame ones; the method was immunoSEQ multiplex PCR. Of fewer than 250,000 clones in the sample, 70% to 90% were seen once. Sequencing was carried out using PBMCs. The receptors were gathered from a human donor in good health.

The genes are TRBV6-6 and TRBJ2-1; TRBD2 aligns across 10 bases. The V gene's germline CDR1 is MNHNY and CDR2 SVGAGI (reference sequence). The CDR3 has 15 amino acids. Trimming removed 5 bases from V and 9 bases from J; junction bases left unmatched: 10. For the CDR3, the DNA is TGTGCCAGCAGTACCGGGACTAGCGTCCACGGTGAGCAGTTCTTC. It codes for CASSTGTSVHGEQFF.

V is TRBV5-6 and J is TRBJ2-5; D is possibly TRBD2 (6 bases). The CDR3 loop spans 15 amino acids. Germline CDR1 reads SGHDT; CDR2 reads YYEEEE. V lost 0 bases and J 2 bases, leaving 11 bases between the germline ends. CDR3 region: CASSLAFGGQETQYF. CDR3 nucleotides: TGTGCCAGCAGCTTGGCCTTCGGGGGACAAGAGACCCAGTACTTC.

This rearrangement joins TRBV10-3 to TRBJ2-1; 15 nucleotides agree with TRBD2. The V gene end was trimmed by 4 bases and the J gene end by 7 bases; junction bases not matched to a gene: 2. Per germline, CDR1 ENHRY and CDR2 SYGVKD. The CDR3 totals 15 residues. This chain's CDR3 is CAISAGTSGRNEQFF. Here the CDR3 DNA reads TGTGCCATCAGTGCCGGGACTAGCGGGAGGAATGAGCAGTTCTTC.

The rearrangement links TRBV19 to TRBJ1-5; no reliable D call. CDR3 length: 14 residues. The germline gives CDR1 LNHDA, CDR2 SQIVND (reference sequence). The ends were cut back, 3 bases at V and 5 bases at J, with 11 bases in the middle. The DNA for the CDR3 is TGTGCCAGTAGTATTACGAGGGATCATCAGCCCCAGCATTTT. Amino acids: CASSITRDHQPQHF.

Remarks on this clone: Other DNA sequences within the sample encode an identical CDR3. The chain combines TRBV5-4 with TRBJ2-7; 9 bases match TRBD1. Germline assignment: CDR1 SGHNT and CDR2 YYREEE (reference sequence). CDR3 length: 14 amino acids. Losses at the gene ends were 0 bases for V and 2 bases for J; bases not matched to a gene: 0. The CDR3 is CASSLGQGAYEQYF. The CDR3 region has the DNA TGTGCCAGCAGCTTGGGACAGGGGGCCTACGAGCAGTACTTC. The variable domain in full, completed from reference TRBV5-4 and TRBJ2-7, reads ETGVTQSPTHLIKTRGQQVTLRCSSQSGHNTVSWYQQALGQGPQFIFQYYREEENGRGNFPPRFSGLQFPNYSSELNVNALELDDSALYLCASSLGQGAYEQYFGPGTRLTVT.

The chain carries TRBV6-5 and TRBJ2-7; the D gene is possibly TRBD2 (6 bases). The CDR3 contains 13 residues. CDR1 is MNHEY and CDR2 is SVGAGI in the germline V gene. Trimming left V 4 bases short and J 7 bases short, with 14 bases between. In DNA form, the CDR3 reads TGTGCCAGCAGTTCGCACGGTGGGGGGGAGCAGTACTTC. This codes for CASSSHGGGEQYF.

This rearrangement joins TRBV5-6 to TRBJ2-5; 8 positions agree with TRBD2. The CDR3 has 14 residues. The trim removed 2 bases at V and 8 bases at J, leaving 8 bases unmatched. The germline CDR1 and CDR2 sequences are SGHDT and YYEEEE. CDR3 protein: CASSFLIGRGTQYF. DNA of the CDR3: TGTGCCAGCAGCTTCTTGATCGGGAGGGGAACCCAGTACTTC.

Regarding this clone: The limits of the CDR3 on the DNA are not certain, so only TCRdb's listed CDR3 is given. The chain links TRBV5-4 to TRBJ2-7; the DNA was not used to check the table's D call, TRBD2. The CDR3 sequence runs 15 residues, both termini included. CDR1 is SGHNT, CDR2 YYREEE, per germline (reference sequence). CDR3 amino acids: CASSFRAGRVYEQYF.

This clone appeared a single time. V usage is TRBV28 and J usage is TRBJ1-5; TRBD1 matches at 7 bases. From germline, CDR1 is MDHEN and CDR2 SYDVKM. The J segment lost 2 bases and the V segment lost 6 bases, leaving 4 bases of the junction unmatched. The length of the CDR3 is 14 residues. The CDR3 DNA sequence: TGTGCCAGCAGCCCAGACAGGGGCAATCAGCCCCAGCATTTT. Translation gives CASSPDRGNQPQHF. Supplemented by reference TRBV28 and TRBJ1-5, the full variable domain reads DVKVTQSSRYLVKRTGEKVFLECVQDMDHENMFWYRQDPGLGLRLIYFSYDVKMKEKGDIPEGYSVSREKKERFSLILESASTNQTSMYLCASSPDRGNQPQHFGDGTRLSIL.

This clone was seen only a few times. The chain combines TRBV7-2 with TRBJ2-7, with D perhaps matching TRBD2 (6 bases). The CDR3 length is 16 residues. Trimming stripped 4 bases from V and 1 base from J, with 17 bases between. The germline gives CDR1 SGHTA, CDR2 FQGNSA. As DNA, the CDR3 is TGTGCCAGCAGCTCGTTACCCGGGACTGGTTCCTACGAGCAGTACTTC. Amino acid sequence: CASSSLPGTGSYEQYF.

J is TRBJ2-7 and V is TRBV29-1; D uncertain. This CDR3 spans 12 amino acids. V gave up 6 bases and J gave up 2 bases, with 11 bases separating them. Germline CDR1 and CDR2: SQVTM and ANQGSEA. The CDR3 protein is CSVSGQAYEQYF. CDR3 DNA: TGCAGCGTCTCCGGCCAGGCCTACGAGCAGTACTTC.

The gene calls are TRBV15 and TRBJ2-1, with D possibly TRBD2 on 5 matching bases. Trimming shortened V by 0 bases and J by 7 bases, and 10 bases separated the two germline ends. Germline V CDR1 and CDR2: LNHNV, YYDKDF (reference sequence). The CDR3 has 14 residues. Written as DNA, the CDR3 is TGTGCCACCAGCAGAGAGCGGCGGAGGAATGAGCAGTTCTTC. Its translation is CATSRERRRNEQFF.

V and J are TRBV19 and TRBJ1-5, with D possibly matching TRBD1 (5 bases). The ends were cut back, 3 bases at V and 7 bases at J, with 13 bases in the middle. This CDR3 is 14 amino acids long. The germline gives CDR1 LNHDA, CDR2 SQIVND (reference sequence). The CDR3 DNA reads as TGTGCCAGTAGTATGCCCAGGGTAGACCAGCCCCAGCATTTT. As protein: CASSMPRVDQPQHF.

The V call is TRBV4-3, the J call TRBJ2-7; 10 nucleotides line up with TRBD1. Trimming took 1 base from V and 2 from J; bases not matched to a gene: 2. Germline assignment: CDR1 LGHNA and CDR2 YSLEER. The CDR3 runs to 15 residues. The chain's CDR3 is CASSQGGQGAYEQYF. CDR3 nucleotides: TGCGCCAGCAGCCAAGGAGGACAGGGGGCCTACGAGCAGTACTTC.

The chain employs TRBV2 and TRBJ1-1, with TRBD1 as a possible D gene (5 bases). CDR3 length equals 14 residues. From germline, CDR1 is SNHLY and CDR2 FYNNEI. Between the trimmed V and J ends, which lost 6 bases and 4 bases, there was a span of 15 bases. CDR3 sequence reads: CASRTRGRGTEAFF. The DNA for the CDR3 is TGTGCCAGCAGGACCCGGGGGAGGGGCACTGAAGCTTTCTTT.

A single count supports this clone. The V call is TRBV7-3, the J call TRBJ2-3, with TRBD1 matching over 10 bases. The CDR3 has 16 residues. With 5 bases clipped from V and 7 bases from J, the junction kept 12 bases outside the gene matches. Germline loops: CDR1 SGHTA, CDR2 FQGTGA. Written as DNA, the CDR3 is TGTGCCAGCAGCCCCATCGGGACAGGGGTACAGAATACGCAGTATTTT. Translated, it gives CASSPIGTGVQNTQYF.

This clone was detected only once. CDR3 in amino acids: CASSYTDDTEAFF. Written as DNA, the CDR3 is TGTGCCAGCAGTTACACAGACGACACTGAAGCTTTCTTT. The chain uses TRBV6-5 and TRBJ1-1, with D hard to call. Trimming cost V 2 bases and J 3 bases, with 7 bases left between them. Germline V gives CDR1 MNHEY, CDR2 SVGAGI. The CDR3 covers 13 residues.

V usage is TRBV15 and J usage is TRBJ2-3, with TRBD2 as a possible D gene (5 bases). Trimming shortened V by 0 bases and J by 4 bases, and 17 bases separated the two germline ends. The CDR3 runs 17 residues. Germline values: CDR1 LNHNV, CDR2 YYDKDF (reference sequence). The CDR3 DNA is TGTGCCACCAGCAGAGATCTTCCCTCCTCCGGGGCAGATACGCAGTATTTT. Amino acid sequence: CATSRDLPSSGADTQYF.

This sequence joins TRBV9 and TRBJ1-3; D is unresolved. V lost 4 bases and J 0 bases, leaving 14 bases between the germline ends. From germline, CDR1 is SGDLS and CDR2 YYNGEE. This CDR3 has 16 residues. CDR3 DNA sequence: TGTGCCAGCAGCCCCCGGACGGAGGACTCTGGAAACACCATATATTTT. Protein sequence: CASSPRTEDSGNTIYF.

CDR3 protein: CATQRAVYEQYF. The CDR3 nucleotides read TGTGCCACCCAGCGGGCAGTCTACGAGCAGTACTTC. The V and J genes are TRBV5-8 and TRBJ2-7; a weak D match, TRBD2 (6 bases). Looked up from germline, CDR1 is SGHTS and CDR2 is YDEGEE. V was shortened by 9 bases and J by 3 bases, with 13 bases between the two germline ends. CDR3 length: 12 amino acids.

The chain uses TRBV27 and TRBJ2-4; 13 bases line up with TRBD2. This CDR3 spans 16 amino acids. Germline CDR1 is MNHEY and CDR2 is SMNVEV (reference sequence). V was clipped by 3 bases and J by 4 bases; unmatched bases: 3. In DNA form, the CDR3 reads TGTGCCAGCAGTTTGAGGGGACTAGCGGGGAAAAACATTCAGTACTTC. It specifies CASSLRGLAGKNIQYF.

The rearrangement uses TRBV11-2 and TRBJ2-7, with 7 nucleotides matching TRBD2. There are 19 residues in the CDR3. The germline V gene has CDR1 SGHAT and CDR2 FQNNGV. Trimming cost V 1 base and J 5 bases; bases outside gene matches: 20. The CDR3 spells CASSLVSQVRGRGANEQYF. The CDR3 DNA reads TGTGCCAGCAGCTTAGTAAGTCAGGTCCGCGGGAGAGGGGCCAACGAGCAGTACTTC.

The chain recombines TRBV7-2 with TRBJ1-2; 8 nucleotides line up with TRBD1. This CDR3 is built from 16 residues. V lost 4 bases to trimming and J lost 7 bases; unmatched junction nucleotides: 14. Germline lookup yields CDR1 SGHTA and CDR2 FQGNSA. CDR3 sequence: CASSSPTTDRGSGYTF. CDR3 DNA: TGTGCCAGCAGCTCCCCAACAACCGACAGGGGAAGTGGCTACACCTTC. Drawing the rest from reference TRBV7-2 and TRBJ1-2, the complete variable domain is GAGVSQSPSNKVTEKGKDVELRCDPISGHTALYWYRQSLGQGLEFLIYFQGNSAPDKSGLPSDRFSAERTGGSVSTLTIQRTQQEDSAVYLCASSSPTTDRGSGYTFGSGTRLTVV.

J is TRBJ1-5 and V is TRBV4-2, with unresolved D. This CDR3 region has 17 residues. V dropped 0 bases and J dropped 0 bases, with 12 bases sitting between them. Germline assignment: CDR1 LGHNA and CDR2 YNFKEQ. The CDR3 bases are TGTGCCAGCAGCCAAGATTCAGAAGTCAATAGCAATCAGCCCCAGCATTTT. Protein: CASSQDSEVNSNQPQHF.

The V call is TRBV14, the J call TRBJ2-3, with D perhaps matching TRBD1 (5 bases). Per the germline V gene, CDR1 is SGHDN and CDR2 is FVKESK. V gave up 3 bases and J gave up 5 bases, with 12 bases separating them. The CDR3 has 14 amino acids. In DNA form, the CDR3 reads TGTGCCAGCAGCCAGCAGGGAAGGGGAGATACGCAGTATTTT. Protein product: CASSQQGRGDTQYF.

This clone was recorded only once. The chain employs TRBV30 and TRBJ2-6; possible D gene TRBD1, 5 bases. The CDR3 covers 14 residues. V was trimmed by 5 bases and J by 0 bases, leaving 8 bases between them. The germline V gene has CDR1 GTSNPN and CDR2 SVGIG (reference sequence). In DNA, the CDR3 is TGTGCCTGGCAAAGGGGCTCTGGGGCCAACGTCCTGACTTTC. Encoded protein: CAWQRGSGANVLTF.